This note documents a single T cell receptor (beta chain) sequence. Here immunoSEQ multiplex PCR was the method, and the copy in TCRdb shows in-frame clones only, minus some. The data contain over 35,000 clones, roughly 91% of them singletons. The data belong to a study of T cell changes during pregnancy in multiple sclerosis. CDR3 length equals 17 residues. V lost 0 bases, J lost 2 bases, and 14 bases lay in between. Germline lookup yields CDR1 MRHNA and CDR2 SNTAGT. This sequence was found in a female donor with multiple sclerosis, enrolled in a pregnancy study. This chain uses TRBV6-4 with TRBJ2-1, with D perhaps matching TRBD2 (5 bases). This specimen consisted of CD8+ T cells from peripheral blood mononuclear cells, obtained in the first trimester of pregnancy. The CDR3 spells CASSDSYLSGTYNEQFF. CDR3 DNA sequence: TGTGCCAGCAGTGACTCTTATCTTTCGGGAACCTACAATGAGCAGTTCTTC.